The 13 T cell receptor beta chains below all came from one sample that was sequenced in a study of T cell repertoires in cytomegalovirus infection. No antigen has been identified for these receptors. TCRdb ran MiXCR on the reads and lists one entry per CDR3 protein. The data show about 480,000 distinct CDR3 sequences, with about 33% seen just once and 15% to 20% held by the top ten. The sample was cultured PBMCs, taken from culture after CMV antigen stimulation. The origin of the receptors is a human donor in good health (CMV status not recorded). Some clones in this sample may be carry-over from other donors' samples.

A word on this clonotype: This CDR3 is missing its conserved last phenylalanine or tryptophan, likely due to a read error. The rearrangement uses TRBV6-4 and TRBJ2-1; 9 bases are a match to TRBD2. The CDR3 is made up of 16 amino acids. V dropped 1 base and J dropped 6; count of bases not matched to a gene: 7. In germline, CDR1 is MRHNA, CDR2 SNTAGT. CDR3 nucleotides: TGTGCCAGCAGTGACTTAGTGGCGGGAGGGCCCAATGAGCAGTTCTTA. As protein: CASSDLVAGGPNEQFL.

This clonotype turned up a few times. The J gene is TRBJ2-3, the V gene TRBV7-2; 7 nucleotides agree with TRBD2. The length of the CDR3 is 15 residues. Losses at the gene ends were 5 bases for V and 0 bases for J; bases not matched to a gene: 5. Germline CDR1 SGHTA, CDR2 FQGNSA. CDR3 sequence: CASSITSDSTDTQYF. In nucleotides, the CDR3 is TGTGCCAGCAGCATTACTAGCGACAGCACAGATACGCAGTATTTT.

The J gene is TRBJ2-7, the V gene TRBV3-1; D is ambiguous. V was cut by 2 bases and J by 4 bases, with 6 bases left in between. The CDR3 is 12 residues long. Germline V gives CDR1 LGHDT, CDR2 YNNKEL (reference sequence). Here the CDR3 reads CASSQISYEQYV. The CDR3 DNA reads as TGTGCCAGCAGCCAAATCAGTTACGAGCAGTACGTC.

The gene calls are TRBV7-4 and TRBJ1-1; D is ambiguous. The CDR3 sequence is 14 residues long. The germline CDR1 and CDR2 sequences are SGHVT and SQSDAQ. The V end was cut by 2 bases, the J end by 6 bases, with 13 bases between. As DNA, the CDR3 is TGTGCCAGCAGCTTACTAGCAGGTTCCGCTGAAGCTTTCTTT. It specifies CASSLLAGSAEAFF.

V usage is TRBV11-3 and J usage is TRBJ2-1; D assignment may be TRBD1 or TRBD2 (5 bases each). V was trimmed by 0 bases and J by 8 bases, leaving 14 bases between them. This CDR3 spans 15 amino acids. Germline CDR1 reads SGHNT; CDR2 reads YENEEA. The CDR3 coding sequence is TGTGCCAGCAGCTTAGACGGTACGAGGGGCGATGAGCAGTTCTTC. Its protein product is CASSLDGTRGDEQFF.

The rearrangement joins TRBV7-2 to TRBJ1-2, with D possibly TRBD1 on 6 matching bases. In germline, CDR1 is SGHTA, CDR2 FQGNSA. Trimming shortened V by 5 bases and J by 2 bases, and 9 bases separated the two germline ends. CDR3 size: 13 residues. The CDR3 loop is CASSEGGNYGYTF. CDR3 DNA: TGTGCCAGCAGCGAGGGGGGGAACTATGGCTACACCTTC.

This clonotype was counted only a few times. The chain joins TRBV6-5 to TRBJ1-5, with 12 bases matching TRBD1. With V trimmed by 6 bases and J by 1 base, 13 bases remained unmatched. CDR3 length equals 19 residues. Germline CDR1 MNHEY, CDR2 SVGAGI. CDR3 in amino acids: CASRRSRGQGARSNQPQHF. Here the CDR3 DNA reads TGTGCCAGCAGAAGGAGCCGGGGACAGGGGGCCAGAAGCAATCAGCCCCAGCATTTT.

This clonotype was observed a handful of times. The rearrangement joins TRBV19 to TRBJ2-3; D uncertain. Germline values: CDR1 LNHDA, CDR2 SQIVND (reference sequence). V lost 3 bases and J 0 bases, leaving 7 bases between the germline ends. This CDR3 spans 14 amino acids. The CDR3 loop reads CASSIQSSTDTQYF. The CDR3 nucleotides are TGTGCCAGTAGTATCCAGTCTAGCACAGATACGCAGTATTTT.

This clonotype was detected many times. The V and J genes are TRBV7-9 and TRBJ2-3; the match to TRBD1 covers 10 bases. Germline CDR1 and CDR2: SEHNR and FQNEAQ (reference sequence). The CDR3 loop spans 17 amino acids. V lost 5 bases, J lost 0 bases, and 8 bases stayed unmatched. CDR3 bases: TGTGCCAGCAGCGGGGACAGGGGCTCGAATAGCACAGATACGCAGTATTTT. This translates into CASSGDRGSNSTDTQYF.

The chain combines TRBV29-1 with TRBJ2-7; 11 bases fit TRBD1. The CDR3 consists of 13 residues. The germline gives CDR1 SQVTM, CDR2 ANQGSEA. Germline trimming cut 7 bases from V and 3 bases from J; bases unmatched to any gene: 5. The CDR3 loop reads CSGGTGGDYEQYF. CDR3 sequence (DNA): TGCAGCGGAGGGACAGGGGGGGACTACGAGCAGTACTTC.

The chain uses TRBV27 and TRBJ2-1; 13 bases fit TRBD2. The junction had 5 bases not matched to a gene; V was cut back by 2 bases and J by 7 bases. The germline gives CDR1 MNHEY, CDR2 SMNVEV (reference sequence). The CDR3 is 16 residues long. The CDR3 sequence: CASSLPGTSGTNEQFF. In DNA, the CDR3 is TGTGCCAGCAGTTTACCCGGGACTAGCGGGACTAATGAGCAGTTCTTC.

The chain combines TRBV2 with TRBJ2-4; perhaps TRBD1 as D (6 bases). Germline V CDR1 and CDR2: SNHLY, FYNNEI. Trimming removed 6 bases at V and 7 bases at J, with 10 bases between. The length of the CDR3 is 12 residues. The CDR3 loop reads CASRGHRNIQYF. The DNA for the CDR3 is TGTGCCAGCAGGGGACACCGGAACATTCAGTACTTC.

This clonotype was seen a handful of times. This chain joins TRBV7-9 and TRBJ2-1; no definite D call. With 0 bases removed from V and 7 bases from J, the gap between germline ends came to 13 bases. Germline assignment: CDR1 SEHNR and CDR2 FQNEAQ (reference sequence). This CDR3 is built from 15 residues. CDR3 DNA: TGTGCCAGCAGCTTAGCGTCAGGTGTCGAAAATGAGCAGTTCTTC. Its translation is CASSLASGVENEQFF.